This T cell receptor (beta chain) was recorded in a study of T cells expressing NK-cell markers. The overall study: The eight sequenced donors comprised seven who were HCMV-seropositive and one who was seronegative. Whole-study results and caveats: Leadership of the CD3+CD56-NKG2C+ fraction also belonged to these clonotypes in several donors. Expanded NKG2C+ T cell clones had unclear HCMV specificity.

TCR beta cDNA was generated via 5'RACE template switching incorporating UMIs. Reanalyzing the 5' RACE reads, TCRdb keeps one entry per CDR3 protein, without DNA. The sample holds hundreds of thousands of distinct CDR3 sequences. Points on this clonotype: Its cognate antigen is unknown.

The CDR3 covers 15 residues. Germline values: CDR1 DFQATT, CDR2 SNEGSKA (reference sequence). The TCR originated in a man aged 18 to 29 in good health. V gene TRBV20-1 combines with J gene TRBJ2-7. The sequenced sample was blood T cells: a sorted CD56 or NKG2C T cell subset, CD4+ or CD8+ T cells, or bulk PBMC T cells (not recorded which). CDR3 residues: CSARDAVKLSYEQYF.